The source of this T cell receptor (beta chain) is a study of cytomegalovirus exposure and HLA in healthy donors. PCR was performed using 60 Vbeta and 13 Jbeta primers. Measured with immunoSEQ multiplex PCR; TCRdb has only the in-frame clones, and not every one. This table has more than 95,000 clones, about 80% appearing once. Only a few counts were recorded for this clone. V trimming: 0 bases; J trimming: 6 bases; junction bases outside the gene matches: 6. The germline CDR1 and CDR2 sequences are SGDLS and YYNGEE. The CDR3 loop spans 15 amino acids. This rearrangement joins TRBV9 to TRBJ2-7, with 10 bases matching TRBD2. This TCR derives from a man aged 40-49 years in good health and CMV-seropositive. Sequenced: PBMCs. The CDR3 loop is CASSVGASGSGEQYF. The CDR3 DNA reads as TGTGCCAGCAGCGTAGGAGCTAGCGGGAGTGGCGAGCAGTACTTC.